The source of this T cell receptor beta chain is a study of T cells in Graves' hyperthyroidism and ophthalmopathy. Authors of the study amplified TCR beta CDR3 regions from RNA transcripts. During a first-round RT-PCR of the TCR CDR3, the HTBI primer set was used. Each CDR3 protein is one row after TCRdb ran MiXCR on the multiplex PCR reads. The repertoire includes hundreds of thousands of distinct CDR3 sequences, around a sixth of them detected once, and around 14% sits in the top ten. This clonotype has more than one count but fewer than ten. Every diagnosis used clinical symptoms, serum thyroxine and TRAb, thyroid ultrasound and orbital computed tomography. Sequencing input: blood. The sequence derives from a woman younger than 30 with Graves' hyperthyroidism.

CDR3 sequence: CASSYRPGQGLHTQYF. CDR3 nucleotides: TGTGCCAGCAGCTATCGACCGGGACAGGGGTTGCATACGCAGTATTTT. The genes are TRBV11-2 and TRBJ2-3; 10 bases agree with TRBD1. In germline, CDR1 is SGHAT, CDR2 FQNNGV. This CDR3 is built from 16 residues. V shed 4 bases and J 7 bases; nucleotides not matched to a gene: 11.